Described below is a single T cell receptor (beta chain) sequence and its context. The data were obtained in a study of blood T cell repertoires in COVID-19. The overall study: The origin of the acute and convalescent COVID-19 samples was the United States, Italy and Spain. PBMCs, B-cell-depleted T cells, or T cells provided the cDNA or gDNA that made up the material.

In the original analysis: From reference gene primer amplification, estimates of nucleated cell counts were derived. Libraries were prepared by immunoSEQ multiplex PCR; TCRdb keeps only in-frame clonotypes and omits some of them. V, J and clone size derive from that table, while D and trimming were established from the DNA sequence. This sample has roughly 260,000 clones, with more than 65% found just once. The CDR3 length is 14 residues. V lost 4 bases, J lost 3 bases, and 12 bases lay in between. Per the germline V gene, CDR1 is MDHEN and CDR2 is SYDVKM. The sample taken for sequencing was peripheral blood. The clonotype originates from a woman under 30 with acute or convalescent COVID-19. V is TRBV28 and J is TRBJ1-2; tentatively, D is TRBD1 (5 bases). The CDR3 region is CASSSPGRHYGYTF. Here the CDR3 DNA reads TGTGCCAGCAGTTCCCCAGGGAGGCACTATGGCTACACCTTC.